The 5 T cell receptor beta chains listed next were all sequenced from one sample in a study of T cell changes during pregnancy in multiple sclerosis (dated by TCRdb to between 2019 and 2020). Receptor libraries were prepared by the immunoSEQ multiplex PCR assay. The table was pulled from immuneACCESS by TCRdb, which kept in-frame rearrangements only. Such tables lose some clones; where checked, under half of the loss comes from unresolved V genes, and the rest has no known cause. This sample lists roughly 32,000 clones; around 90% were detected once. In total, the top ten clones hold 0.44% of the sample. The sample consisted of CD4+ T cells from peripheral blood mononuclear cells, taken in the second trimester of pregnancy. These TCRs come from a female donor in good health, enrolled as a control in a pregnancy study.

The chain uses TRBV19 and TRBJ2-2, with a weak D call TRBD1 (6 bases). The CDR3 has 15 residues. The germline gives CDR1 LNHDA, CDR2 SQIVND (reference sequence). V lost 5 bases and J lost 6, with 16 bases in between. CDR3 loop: CASSSFTGRAGELFF. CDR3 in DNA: TGTGCCAGTAGTTCCTTTACAGGGCGGGCCGGGGAGCTGTTTTTT.

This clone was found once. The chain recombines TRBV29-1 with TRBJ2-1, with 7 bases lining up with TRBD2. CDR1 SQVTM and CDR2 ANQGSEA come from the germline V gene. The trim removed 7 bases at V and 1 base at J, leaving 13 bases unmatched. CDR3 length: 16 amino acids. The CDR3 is CSARSGAGESYNEQFF. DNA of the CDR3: TGCAGCGCCCGGTCCGGGGCGGGAGAGTCCTACAATGAGCAGTTCTTC.

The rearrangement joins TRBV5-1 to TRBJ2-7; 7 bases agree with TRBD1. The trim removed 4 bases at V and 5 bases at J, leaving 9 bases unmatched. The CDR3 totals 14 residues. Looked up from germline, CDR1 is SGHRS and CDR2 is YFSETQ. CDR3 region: CASSPLNRGDEQYF. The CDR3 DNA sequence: TGCGCCAGCAGCCCGCTTAACAGGGGCGACGAGCAGTACTTC.

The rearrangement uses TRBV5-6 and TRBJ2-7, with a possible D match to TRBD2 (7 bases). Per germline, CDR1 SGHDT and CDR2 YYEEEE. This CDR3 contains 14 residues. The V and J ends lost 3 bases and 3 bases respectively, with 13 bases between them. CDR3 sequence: CASSWGRGGYEQYF. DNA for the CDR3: TGTGCCAGCAGCTGGGGAAGGGGGGGCTACGAGCAGTACTTC.

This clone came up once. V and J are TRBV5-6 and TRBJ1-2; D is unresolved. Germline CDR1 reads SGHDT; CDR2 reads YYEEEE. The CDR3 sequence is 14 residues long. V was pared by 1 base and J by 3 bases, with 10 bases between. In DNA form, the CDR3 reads TGTGCCAGCAGCTTGTCCGGGATGTACTATGGCTACACCTTC. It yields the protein CASSLSGMYYGYTF. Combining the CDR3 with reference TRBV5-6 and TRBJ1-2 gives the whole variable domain DAGVTQSPTHLIKTRGQQVTLRCSPKSGHDTVSWYQQALGQGPQFIFQYYEEEERQRGNFPDRFSGHQFPNYSSELNVNALLLGDSALYLCASSLSGMYYGYTFGSGTRLTVV.